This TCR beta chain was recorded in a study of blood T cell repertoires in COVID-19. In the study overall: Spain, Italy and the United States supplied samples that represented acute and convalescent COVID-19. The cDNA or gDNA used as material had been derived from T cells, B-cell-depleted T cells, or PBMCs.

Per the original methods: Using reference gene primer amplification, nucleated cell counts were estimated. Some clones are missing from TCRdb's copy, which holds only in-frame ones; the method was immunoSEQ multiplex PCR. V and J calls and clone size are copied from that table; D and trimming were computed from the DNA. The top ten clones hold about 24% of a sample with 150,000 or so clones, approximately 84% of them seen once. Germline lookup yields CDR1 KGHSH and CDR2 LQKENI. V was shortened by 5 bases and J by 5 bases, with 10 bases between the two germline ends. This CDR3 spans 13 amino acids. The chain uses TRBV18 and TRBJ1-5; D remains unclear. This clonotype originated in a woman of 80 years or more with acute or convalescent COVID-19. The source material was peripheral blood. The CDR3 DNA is TGTGCCAGCTCAGCTAAGGGAGATCAGCCCCAGCATTTT. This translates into CASSAKGDQPQHF.